The T cell receptor (beta chain) described here comes from a study of T cell changes during pregnancy in multiple sclerosis. Germline CDR1 and CDR2: SGHTA and FQGTGA. Trimming left V 3 bases short and J 4 bases short, with 13 bases between. The CDR3 is 14 amino acids. Libraries were prepared by immunoSEQ multiplex PCR; TCRdb keeps only in-frame clonotypes and omits some of them. The table lists 55,000 to 85,000 clones, around 94% of them singletons. The sample here was peripheral blood, taken in the third trimester of pregnancy. The source is a female donor with multiple sclerosis, enrolled in a pregnancy study. V is TRBV7-3 and J is TRBJ2-7; weak D call: TRBD2 (5 bases). The CDR3 here is CASSLDGGPYEQYF. CDR3 nucleotides: TGTGCCAGCAGCTTGGACGGAGGACCTTACGAGCAGTACTTC.